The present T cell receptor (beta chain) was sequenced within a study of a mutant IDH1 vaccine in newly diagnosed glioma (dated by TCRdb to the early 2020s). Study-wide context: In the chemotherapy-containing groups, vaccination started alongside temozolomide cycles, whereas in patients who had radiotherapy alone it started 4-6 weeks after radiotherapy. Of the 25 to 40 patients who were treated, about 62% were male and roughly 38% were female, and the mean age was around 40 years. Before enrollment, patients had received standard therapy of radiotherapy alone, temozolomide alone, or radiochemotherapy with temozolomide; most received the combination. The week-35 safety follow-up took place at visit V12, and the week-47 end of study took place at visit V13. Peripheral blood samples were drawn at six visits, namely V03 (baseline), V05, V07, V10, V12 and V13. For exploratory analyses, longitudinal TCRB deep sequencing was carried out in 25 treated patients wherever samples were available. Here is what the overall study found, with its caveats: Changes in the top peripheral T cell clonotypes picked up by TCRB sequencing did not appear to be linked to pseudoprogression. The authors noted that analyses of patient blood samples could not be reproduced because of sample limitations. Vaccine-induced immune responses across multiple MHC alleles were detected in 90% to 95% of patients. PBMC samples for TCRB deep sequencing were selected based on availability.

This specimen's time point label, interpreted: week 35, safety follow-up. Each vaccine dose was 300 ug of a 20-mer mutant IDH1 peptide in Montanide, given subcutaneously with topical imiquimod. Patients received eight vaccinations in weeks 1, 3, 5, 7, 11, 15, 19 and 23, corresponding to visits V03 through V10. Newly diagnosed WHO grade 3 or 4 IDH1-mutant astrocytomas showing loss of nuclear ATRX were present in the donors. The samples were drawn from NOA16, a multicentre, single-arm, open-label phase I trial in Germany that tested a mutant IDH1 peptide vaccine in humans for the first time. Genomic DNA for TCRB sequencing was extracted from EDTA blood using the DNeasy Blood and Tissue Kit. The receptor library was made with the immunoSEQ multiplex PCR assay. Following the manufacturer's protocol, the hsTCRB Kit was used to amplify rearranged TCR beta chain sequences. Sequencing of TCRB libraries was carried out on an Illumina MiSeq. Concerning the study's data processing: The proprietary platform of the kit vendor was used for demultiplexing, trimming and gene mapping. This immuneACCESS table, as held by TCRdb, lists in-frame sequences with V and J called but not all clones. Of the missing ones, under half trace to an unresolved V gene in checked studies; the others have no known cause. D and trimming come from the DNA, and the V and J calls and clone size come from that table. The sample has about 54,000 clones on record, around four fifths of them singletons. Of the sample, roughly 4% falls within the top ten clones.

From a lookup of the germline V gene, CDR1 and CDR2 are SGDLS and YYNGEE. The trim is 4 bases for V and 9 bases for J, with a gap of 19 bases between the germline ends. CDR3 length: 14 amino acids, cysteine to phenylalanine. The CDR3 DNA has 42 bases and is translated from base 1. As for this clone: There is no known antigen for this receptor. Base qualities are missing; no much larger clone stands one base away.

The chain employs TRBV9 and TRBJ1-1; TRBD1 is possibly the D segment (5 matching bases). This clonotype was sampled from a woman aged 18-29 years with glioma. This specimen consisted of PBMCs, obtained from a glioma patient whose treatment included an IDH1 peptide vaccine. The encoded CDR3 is CASSPPRGGPKAFF. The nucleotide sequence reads TGTGCCAGCAGCCCACCTAGGGGTGGGCCCAAAGCTTTCTTT.